Here is one TCR beta chain with its context. Its cognate antigen is unknown. The data derive from a study of CXCR3-negative and CXCR3-positive naive CD8 T cells. Libraries were UMI-labeled 5' RACE TRB cDNA. TCRdb re-called the 5' RACE reads; every CDR3 protein appears as one record, without DNA. The sample totals tens of thousands of distinct CDR3 sequences; its top ten clones hold 0.62%. With 300,000 cells each, the CD8+ T cell subsets were individually sorted in triplicate. Overall study results and limits: Naive cells used TRBV-TRBJ genes in much the same way whether CXCR3-negative or CXCR3-positive; memory cells did not. Naive cells with CXCR3 showed TRB CDR3s that were more hydrophobic than those in CXCR3-negative naive cells.

The CDR3 sequence is 14 residues long. Germline loops: CDR1 SQVTM, CDR2 ANQGSEA. The chain uses TRBV29-1 and TRBJ2-3; the D call from TCRdb, TRBD1, cannot be confirmed without DNA. Sequenced sample: naive CXCR3+ CD8+ T cells from blood. Noted subset: CD45RO-CCR7+CD27+CD95- naive CD8+ T cells expressing CXCR3 (TNR3+). The receptor's source is a human donor in good health. Some clones in this sample may be carry-over from other donors' samples. CDR3 in amino acids: CSVAPGQESDTQYF.